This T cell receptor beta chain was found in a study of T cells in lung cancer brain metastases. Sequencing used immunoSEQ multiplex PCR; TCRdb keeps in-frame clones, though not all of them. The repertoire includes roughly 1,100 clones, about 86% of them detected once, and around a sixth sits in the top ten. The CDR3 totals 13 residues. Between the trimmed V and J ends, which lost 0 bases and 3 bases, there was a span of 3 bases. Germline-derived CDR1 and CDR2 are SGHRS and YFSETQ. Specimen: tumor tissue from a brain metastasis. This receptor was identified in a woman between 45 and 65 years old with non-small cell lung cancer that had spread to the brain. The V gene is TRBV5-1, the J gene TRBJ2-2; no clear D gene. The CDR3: CASSLEYTGELFF. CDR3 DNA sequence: TGCGCCAGCAGCTTGGAGTACACCGGGGAGCTGTTTTTT.